The sequence of this TCR beta chain was determined in a study of PD-L1 blockade in urothelial cancer. Germline V lookup: CDR1 SGHRS, CDR2 YFSETQ. The ends lost 4 bases at V and 2 bases at J; junction bases unmatched: 5. The CDR3 loop spans 15 amino acids. The repertoire was sequenced with immunoSEQ multiplex PCR; TCRdb's copy has only in-frame clones and lacks some. This sample has 25,000 to 40,000 clones, with roughly 84% found just once. This TCR was recovered from a man between 60 and 75 years old with urothelial cancer. This chain connects TRBV5-1 to TRBJ2-5; 10 positions match TRBD2. This material consisted of PBMCs, taken around atezolizumab (anti-PD-L1) treatment. CDR3 coding DNA: TGCGCCAGCAGCCGAGGGACTAGCGCACAAGAGACCCAGTACTTC. Translation gives CASSRGTSAQETQYF.